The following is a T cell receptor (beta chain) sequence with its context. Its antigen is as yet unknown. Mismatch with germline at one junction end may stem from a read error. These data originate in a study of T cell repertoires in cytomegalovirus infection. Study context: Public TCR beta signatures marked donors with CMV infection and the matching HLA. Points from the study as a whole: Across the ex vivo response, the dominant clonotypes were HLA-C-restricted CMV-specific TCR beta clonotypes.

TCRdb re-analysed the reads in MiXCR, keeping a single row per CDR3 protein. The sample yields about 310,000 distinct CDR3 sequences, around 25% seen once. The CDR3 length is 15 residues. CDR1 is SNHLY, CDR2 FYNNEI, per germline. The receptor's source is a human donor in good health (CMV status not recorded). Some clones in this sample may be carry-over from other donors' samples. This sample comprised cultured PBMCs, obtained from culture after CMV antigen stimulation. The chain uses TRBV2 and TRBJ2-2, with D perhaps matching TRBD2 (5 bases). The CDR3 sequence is CASTERLAGTGELFF. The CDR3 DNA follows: TGTGCCAGCACTGAAAGGCTAGCTGGCACCGGGGAGCTGTTTTTT.